These T cell receptor beta chains were read from a single sample in a study of CD8+ T cells in alopecia areata. Sequencing was performed with immunoSEQ multiplex PCR; in TCRdb, only in-frame clones are kept and a portion is missing. The table lists about 180,000 clones, roughly 63% of them singletons, with about 1.5% in the top ten. The source material was CD4+ T cells sorted from blood, sampled at week 0. Every receptor here comes from a human donor with alopecia areata. Both conserved end residues are part of each CDR3. Fields, in order: D gene, V gene, J gene, clone size, CDR3 DNA, CDR3 protein. The D gene is left open where the match is weak. A clone size is listed for some rows: how often the clone was seen (once, few, many), or a class if it is expanded.

d_gene: .; v_gene: TRBV29-1; j_gene: TRBJ1-1; abundance: .; CDR3nt: TGCAGCGTTGGGCGATTCACTAGGAACACTGAAGCTTTCTTT; CDR3aa: CSVGRFTRNTEAFF
d_gene: .; v_gene: TRBV29-1; j_gene: TRBJ1-1; abundance: once; CDR3nt: TGCAGCGCGGTGGGGCAGACGAACACTGAAGCTTTCTTT; CDR3aa: CSAVGQTNTEAFF
d_gene: .; v_gene: TRBV5-6; j_gene: TRBJ1-4; abundance: .; CDR3nt: TGTGCCAGCAGCTCAACGTTACAGGGACGGCTTGATGAAAAACTGTTTTTT; CDR3aa: CASSSTLQGRLDEKLFF
d_gene: .; v_gene: TRBV5-1; j_gene: TRBJ1-1; abundance: .; CDR3nt: TGCGCCAGCCGGGGCGCAGGCATTACTGAAGCTTTCTTT; CDR3aa: CASRGAGITEAFF
d_gene: TRBD2; v_gene: TRBV4-3; j_gene: TRBJ2-1; abundance: few; CDR3nt: TGCGCCAGCAGCCAAGAGCTAGCGGGGGGCTACAATGAGCAGTTCTTC; CDR3aa: CASSQELAGGYNEQFF
d_gene: TRBD1; v_gene: TRBV4-3; j_gene: TRBJ1-2; abundance: .; CDR3nt: TGCGCCAGCAGCCGAACAGGGGGATACTACACCTTC; CDR3aa: CASSRTGGYYTF
d_gene: TRBD1; v_gene: TRBV14; j_gene: TRBJ2-7; abundance: few; CDR3nt: TGTGCCAGCAGCCAAGGTCAGGGGGCCCCCTACGAGCAGTACTTC; CDR3aa: CASSQGQGAPYEQYF
d_gene: .; v_gene: TRBV11-3; j_gene: TRBJ1-1; abundance: .; CDR3nt: TGTGCCAGCAGCTCCTGGGACGAAGCTTTCTTT; CDR3aa: CASSSWDEAFF
d_gene: TRBD1; v_gene: TRBV30; j_gene: TRBJ1-6; abundance: .; CDR3nt: TGTGTAGTGGGACAGGGGAATTCACCCCTCCACTTT; CDR3aa: CVVGQGNSPLHF
d_gene: .; v_gene: TRBV7-8; j_gene: TRBJ2-3; abundance: once; CDR3nt: TGTGCCAGCTCCTTCGAGGGGCGGGAAGGTACGCAGTATTTT; CDR3aa: CASSFEGREGTQYF
d_gene: TRBD1; v_gene: TRBV7-9; j_gene: TRBJ1-2; abundance: .; CDR3nt: TGTGCCAGCAGCGAAGCGACAGGGACCGACGGCTACACCTTC; CDR3aa: CASSEATGTDGYTF
d_gene: TRBD1; v_gene: TRBV29-1; j_gene: TRBJ2-3; abundance: .; CDR3nt: TGCAGCGGCGTGACAGGGCGCACAGATACGCAGTATTTT; CDR3aa: CSGVTGRTDTQYF
d_gene: .; v_gene: TRBV5-1; j_gene: TRBJ1-6; abundance: few; CDR3nt: TGCGCCAGCAGCTTGGGGCAGCCTAATTCACCCCTCCACTTT; CDR3aa: CASSLGQPNSPLHF
d_gene: .; v_gene: TRBV29-1; j_gene: TRBJ2-5; abundance: .; CDR3nt: TGCAGCGTTGTAGCTGGGGGGGAGACCCAGTACTTC; CDR3aa: CSVVAGGETQYF
d_gene: .; v_gene: TRBV7-2; j_gene: TRBJ1-6; abundance: .; CDR3nt: TGTGCCAGCAGCTTAGACCGACAGATTGCTTCACCCCTCCACTTT; CDR3aa: CASSLDRQIASPLHF
d_gene: TRBD2; v_gene: TRBV11-2; j_gene: TRBJ2-7; abundance: few; CDR3nt: TGTGCCAGCAGCTTAGACCCGGGACTAGCCTCCTACGAGCAGTACTTC; CDR3aa: CASSLDPGLASYEQYF
d_gene: .; v_gene: TRBV7-3; j_gene: TRBJ1-1; abundance: .; CDR3nt: TGTGCCAGCAGCTCCGACAGGAACACTGAAGCTTTCTTT; CDR3aa: CASSSDRNTEAFF
d_gene: .; v_gene: TRBV9; j_gene: TRBJ2-3; abundance: few; CDR3nt: TGTGCCAGCAGCGTGGCAGAGAGGGGCACAGATACGCAGTATTTT; CDR3aa: CASSVAERGTDTQYF
d_gene: TRBD1; v_gene: TRBV29-1; j_gene: TRBJ2-1; abundance: .; CDR3nt: TGCAGCGCCGGGACAGGGGCATCCTACAATGAGCAGTTCTTC; CDR3aa: CSAGTGASYNEQFF
d_gene: TRBD1; v_gene: TRBV25-1; j_gene: TRBJ2-2; abundance: .; CDR3nt: TGTGCCAGCAGTGGTTCTCCGGGACAGGGTGTCCACGGGGAGCTGTTTTTT; CDR3aa: CASSGSPGQGVHGELFF
d_gene: .; v_gene: TRBV27; j_gene: TRBJ1-2; abundance: few; CDR3nt: TGTGCCAGCAGAATGTCTGGGGAAAAGAGGGGAGGCTACACCTTC; CDR3aa: CASRMSGEKRGGYTF
d_gene: TRBD1; v_gene: TRBV29-1; j_gene: TRBJ1-1; abundance: .; CDR3nt: TGCAGCGTGACAGGGTTTGCCACTGAAGCTTTCTTT; CDR3aa: CSVTGFATEAFF
d_gene: .; v_gene: TRBV7-2; j_gene: TRBJ2-5; abundance: .; CDR3nt: TGTGCCAGCAGCCGAAGATCCCCCCAGTACTTC; CDR3aa: CASSRRSPQYF
d_gene: TRBD1; v_gene: TRBV6-5; j_gene: TRBJ1-2; abundance: few; CDR3nt: TGTGCCAGCAAAGGGACAGGCCACTATGGCTACACCTTC; CDR3aa: CASKGTGHYGYTF
d_gene: TRBD2; v_gene: TRBV19; j_gene: TRBJ2-7; abundance: .; CDR3nt: TGTGCCAGTAGTCCCTTAGCGGGGGTTTCCTACGAGCAGTACTTC; CDR3aa: CASSPLAGVSYEQYF
d_gene: .; v_gene: TRBV13; j_gene: TRBJ2-7; abundance: .; CDR3nt: TGTGCCAGCAGCTTTTCCGGCGAGCAGTACTTC; CDR3aa: CASSFSGEQYF
d_gene: .; v_gene: TRBV7-2; j_gene: TRBJ2-7; abundance: .; CDR3nt: TGTGCCAGCAGCTTTGTACAGGGAGGGAACTACGAGCAGTACTTC; CDR3aa: CASSFVQGGNYEQYF
d_gene: TRBD1; v_gene: TRBV5-1; j_gene: TRBJ2-7; abundance: few; CDR3nt: TGCGCCAGCAGCCGCACAGGGGGGTCCTACGAGCAGTACTTC; CDR3aa: CASSRTGGSYEQYF
d_gene: TRBD2; v_gene: TRBV2; j_gene: TRBJ2-3; abundance: many; CDR3nt: TGTGCCAGCAGGCCCCGGGGGGGAGTAACAGATACGCAGTATTTT; CDR3aa: CASRPRGGVTDTQYF
d_gene: .; v_gene: TRBV7-2; j_gene: TRBJ2-5; abundance: .; CDR3nt: TGTGCCAGCAGCTTAGCGCTCCGGGAGACCCAGTACTTC; CDR3aa: CASSLALRETQYF
d_gene: TRBD1; v_gene: TRBV28; j_gene: TRBJ1-1; abundance: once; CDR3nt: TGTGCCAGCAGTTTAGGGAGAGGGGACAGGCTTACGAACACTGAAGCTTTCTTT; CDR3aa: CASSLGRGDRLTNTEAFF
d_gene: TRBD1; v_gene: TRBV19; j_gene: TRBJ1-5; abundance: .; CDR3nt: TGTGCCAGTAGTGCCCGGGACAGCTACAATCAGCCCCAGCATTTT; CDR3aa: CASSARDSYNQPQHF
d_gene: .; v_gene: TRBV29-1; j_gene: TRBJ2-1; abundance: few; CDR3nt: TGCAGCGCCTACCCCCTGAGTGGGGGCGAGCAGTTCTTC; CDR3aa: CSAYPLSGGEQFF
d_gene: .; v_gene: TRBV4-1; j_gene: TRBJ1-2; abundance: few; CDR3nt: TGCGCCAGCAGCCAAGTATGGAATTTGAAAGGCTACACCTTC; CDR3aa: CASSQVWNLKGYTF
d_gene: .; v_gene: TRBV20-1; j_gene: TRBJ1-1; abundance: .; CDR3nt: TGCAGTGCTAGAGTGGACACCGAAGCTTTCTTT; CDR3aa: CSARVDTEAFF